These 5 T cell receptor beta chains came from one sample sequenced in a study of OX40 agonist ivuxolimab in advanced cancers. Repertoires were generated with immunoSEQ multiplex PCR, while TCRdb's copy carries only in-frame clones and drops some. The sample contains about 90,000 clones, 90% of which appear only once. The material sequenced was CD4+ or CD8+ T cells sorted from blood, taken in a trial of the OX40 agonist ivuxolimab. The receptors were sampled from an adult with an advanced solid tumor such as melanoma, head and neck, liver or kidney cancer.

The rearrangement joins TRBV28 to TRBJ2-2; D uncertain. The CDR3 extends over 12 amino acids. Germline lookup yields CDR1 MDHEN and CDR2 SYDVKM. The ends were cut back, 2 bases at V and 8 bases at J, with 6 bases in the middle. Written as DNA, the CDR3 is TGTGCCAGCAGTTTACTGGCTGGGGAGCTGTTTTTT. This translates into CASSLLAGELFF.

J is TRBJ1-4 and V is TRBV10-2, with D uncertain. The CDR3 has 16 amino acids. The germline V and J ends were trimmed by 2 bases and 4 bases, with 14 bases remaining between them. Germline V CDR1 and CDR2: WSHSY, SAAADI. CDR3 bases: TGCGCCAGCAGTGAGCCAAGCTGGGCTCTTAATGAAAAACTGTTTTTT. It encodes CASSEPSWALNEKLFF.

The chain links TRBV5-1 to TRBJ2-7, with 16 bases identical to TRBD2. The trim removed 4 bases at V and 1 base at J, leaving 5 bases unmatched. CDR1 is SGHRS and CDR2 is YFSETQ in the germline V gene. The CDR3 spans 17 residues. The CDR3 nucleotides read TGCGCCAGCAGCCTGGGACTAGCGGGGGGGAGGTCCTACGAGCAGTACTTC. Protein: CASSLGLAGGRSYEQYF. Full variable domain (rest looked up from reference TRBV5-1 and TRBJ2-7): KAGVTQTPRYLIKTRGQQVTLSCSPISGHRSVSWYQQTPGQGLQFLFEYFSETQRNKGNFPGRFSGRQFSNSRSEMNVSTLELGDSALYLCASSLGLAGGRSYEQYFGPGTRLTVT.

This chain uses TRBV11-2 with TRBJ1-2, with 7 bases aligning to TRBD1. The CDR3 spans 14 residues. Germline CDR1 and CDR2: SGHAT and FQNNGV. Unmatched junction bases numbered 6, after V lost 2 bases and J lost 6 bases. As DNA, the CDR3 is TGTGCCAGCAGCTTATTAAGGCAGGGGGATGGCTACACCTTC. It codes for CASSLLRQGDGYTF.

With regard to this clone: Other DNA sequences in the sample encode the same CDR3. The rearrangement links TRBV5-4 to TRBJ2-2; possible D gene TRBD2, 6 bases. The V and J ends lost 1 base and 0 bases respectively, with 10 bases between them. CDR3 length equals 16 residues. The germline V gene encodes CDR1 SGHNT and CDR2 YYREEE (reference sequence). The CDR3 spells CASSLPRGTNTGELFF. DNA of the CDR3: TGTGCCAGCAGCTTGCCACGGGGGACGAACACCGGGGAGCTGTTTTTT.